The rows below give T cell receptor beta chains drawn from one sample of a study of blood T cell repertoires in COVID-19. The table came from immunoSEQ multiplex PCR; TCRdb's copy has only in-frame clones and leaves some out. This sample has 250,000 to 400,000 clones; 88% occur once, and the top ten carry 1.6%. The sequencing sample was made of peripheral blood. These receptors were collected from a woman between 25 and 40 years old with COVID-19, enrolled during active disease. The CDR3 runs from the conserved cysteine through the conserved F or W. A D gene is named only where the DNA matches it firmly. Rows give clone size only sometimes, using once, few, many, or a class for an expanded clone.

CDR3nt: TGTGCCAGCAGCTTATTCCCCGAGCTAGCGGGGATGGGGGGTGAGCAGTTCTTC; CDR3aa: CASSLFPELAGMGGEQFF; len: 18; v_gene: TRBV11-2; j_gene: TRBJ2-1; abundance: NA; d_gene: TRBD2
CDR3nt: TGTGCCAGCGGCGATGCAGGACAGGGTGAAGAGCAGTTCTTC; CDR3aa: CASGDAGQGEEQFF; len: 14; v_gene: TRBV7-6; j_gene: TRBJ2-1; abundance: NA; d_gene: TRBD1
CDR3nt: TGTGCCAGCAGCTTAGCAAGGACAGGGTACACTGAAGCTTTCTTT; CDR3aa: CASSLARTGYTEAFF; len: 15; v_gene: TRBV7-2; j_gene: TRBJ1-1; abundance: once; d_gene: TRBD1
CDR3nt: TGTGCCAGTAGTGCGGCTAGCGGGGGGCCCGGGGAGCTGTTTTTT; CDR3aa: CASSAASGGPGELFF; len: 15; v_gene: TRBV2; j_gene: TRBJ2-2; abundance: once; d_gene: TRBD2
CDR3nt: TGCGCCAGCAGCCTAGGGAGGTCCGGGTTGACTGAAGCTTTCTTT; CDR3aa: CASSLGRSGLTEAFF; len: 15; v_gene: TRBV5-1; j_gene: TRBJ1-1; abundance: NA; d_gene: NA
CDR3nt: TGTGCCAGCAGCAAAGGAGGGGGCGCGGAAGCTAACTATGGCTACACCTTC; CDR3aa: CASSKGGGAEANYGYTF; len: 17; v_gene: TRBV21-1; j_gene: TRBJ1-2; abundance: NA; d_gene: NA
CDR3nt: TGTGCCATCAGGGGGACAGAGCGAACACCCCTCCACTTT; CDR3aa: CAIRGTERTPLHF; len: 13; v_gene: TRBV10-3; j_gene: TRBJ1-6; abundance: NA; d_gene: TRBD1
CDR3nt: TGTGCCAGCATCGACTATGGCAATGAGCAGTTCTTC; CDR3aa: CASIDYGNEQFF; len: 12; v_gene: TRBV7-8; j_gene: TRBJ2-1; abundance: NA; d_gene: NA
CDR3nt: TGTGCCAGCTCACCCGGGACAGGGCTGAATGAGCAGTTCTTC; CDR3aa: CASSPGTGLNEQFF; len: 14; v_gene: TRBV18; j_gene: TRBJ2-1; abundance: NA; d_gene: TRBD1
CDR3nt: TGTGCCAGCAGCCTCTCTGGGGGCCAAGGTCAGCAGTTCTTC; CDR3aa: CASSLSGGQGQQFF; len: 14; v_gene: TRBV9; j_gene: TRBJ2-1; abundance: NA; d_gene: NA